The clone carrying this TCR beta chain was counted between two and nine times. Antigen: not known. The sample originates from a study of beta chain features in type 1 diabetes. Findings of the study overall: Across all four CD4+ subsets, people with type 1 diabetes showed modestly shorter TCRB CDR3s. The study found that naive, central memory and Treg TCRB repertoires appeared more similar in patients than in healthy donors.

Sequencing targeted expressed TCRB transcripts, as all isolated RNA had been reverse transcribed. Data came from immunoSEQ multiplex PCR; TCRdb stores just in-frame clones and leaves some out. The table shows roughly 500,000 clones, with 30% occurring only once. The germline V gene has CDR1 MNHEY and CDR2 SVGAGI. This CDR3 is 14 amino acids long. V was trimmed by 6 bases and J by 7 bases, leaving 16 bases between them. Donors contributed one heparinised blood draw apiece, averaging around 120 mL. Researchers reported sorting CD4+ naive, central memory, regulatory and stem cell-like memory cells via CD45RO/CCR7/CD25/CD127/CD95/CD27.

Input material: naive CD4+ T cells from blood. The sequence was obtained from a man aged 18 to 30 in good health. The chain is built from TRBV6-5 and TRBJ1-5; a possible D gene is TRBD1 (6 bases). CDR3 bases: TGTGCCAGCAGAAGTCAGGGGAAAGGGCAGCCCCAGCATTTT. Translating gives CASRSQGKGQPQHF.